The text below deals with one T cell receptor beta chain. Its specificity is unknown. The data were taken from a study of blood T cells in healthy people across ages. A J-beta primer mix and a sample-barcoded 5' primer were used in a second PCR of about 7 to 12 cycles. Every molecule of cDNA carried a tag from a template-switch adaptor with 12 random nucleotides. MiXCR, applied by TCRdb to the 5' RACE reads, yields one record per CDR3 protein. Here the sample spans about 1.1 million distinct CDR3 sequences, around two fifths being singletons. The study's findings and limits: Naive CD4+ cell counts and diversity both ran higher in long-lived than in aged donors.

Every donor provided roughly 10 milliliters of peripheral blood. Researchers isolated at least 6 million PBMCs per sample. Material: blood. The receptor's source is a man between 18 and 29 years old in good health.

This chain's CDR3 is CASSLIKFEAFF. DNA of the CDR3: TGTGCCAGCAGTTTAATTAAGTTTGAAGCTTTCTTT. The chain links TRBV6-6 to TRBJ1-1; D is unclear. Germline lookup yields CDR1 MNHNY and CDR2 SVGAGI (reference sequence). This CDR3 has 12 residues. The germline V and J ends were trimmed by 4 bases and 7 bases, with 10 bases remaining between them.